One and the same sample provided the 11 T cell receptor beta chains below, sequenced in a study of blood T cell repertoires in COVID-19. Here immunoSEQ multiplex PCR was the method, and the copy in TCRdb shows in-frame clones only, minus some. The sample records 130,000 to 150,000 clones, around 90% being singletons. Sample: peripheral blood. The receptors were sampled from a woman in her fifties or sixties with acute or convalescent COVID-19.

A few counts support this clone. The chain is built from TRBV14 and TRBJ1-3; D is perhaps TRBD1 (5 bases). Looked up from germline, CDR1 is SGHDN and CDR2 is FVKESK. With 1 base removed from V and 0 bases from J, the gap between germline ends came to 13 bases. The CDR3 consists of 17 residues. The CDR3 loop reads CASSQAGHSSSGNTIYF. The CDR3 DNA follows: TGTGCCAGCAGCCAAGCAGGACACTCAAGCTCTGGAAACACCATATATTTT.

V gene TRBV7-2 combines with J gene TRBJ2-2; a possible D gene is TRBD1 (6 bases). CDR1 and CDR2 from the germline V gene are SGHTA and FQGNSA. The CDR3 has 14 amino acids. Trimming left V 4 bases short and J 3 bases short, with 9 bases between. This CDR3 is CASSSRTDTGELFF. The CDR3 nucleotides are TGTGCCAGCAGCTCCCGGACAGACACCGGGGAGCTGTTTTTT.

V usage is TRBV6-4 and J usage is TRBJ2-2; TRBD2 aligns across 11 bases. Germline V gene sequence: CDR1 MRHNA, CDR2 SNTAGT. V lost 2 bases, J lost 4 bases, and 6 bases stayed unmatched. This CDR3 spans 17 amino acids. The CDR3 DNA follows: TGTGCCAGCAGTGACGCTCCACTAGCGGGAGCCACCGGGGAGCTGTTTTTT. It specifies CASSDAPLAGATGELFF.

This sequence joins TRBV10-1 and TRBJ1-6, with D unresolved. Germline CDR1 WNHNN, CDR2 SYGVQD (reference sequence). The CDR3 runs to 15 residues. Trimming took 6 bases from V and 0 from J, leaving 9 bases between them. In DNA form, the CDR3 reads TGCGCCAGCAGGTTCCTAAGCTCCTATAATTCACCCCTCCACTTT. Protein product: CASRFLSSYNSPLHF.

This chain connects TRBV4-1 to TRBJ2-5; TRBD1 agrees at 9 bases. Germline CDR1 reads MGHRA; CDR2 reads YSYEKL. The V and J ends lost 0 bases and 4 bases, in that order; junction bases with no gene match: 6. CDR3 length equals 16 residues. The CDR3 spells CASSQDGQGSGETQYF. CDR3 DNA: TGCGCCAGCAGCCAAGATGGACAGGGGAGTGGAGAGACCCAGTACTTC.

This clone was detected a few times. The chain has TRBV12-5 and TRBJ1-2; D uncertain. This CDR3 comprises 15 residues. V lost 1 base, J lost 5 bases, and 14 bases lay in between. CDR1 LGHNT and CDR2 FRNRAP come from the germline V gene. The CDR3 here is CASGLGPSIAYGYTF. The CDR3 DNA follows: TGTGCTAGTGGTTTGGGACCGAGTATAGCTTATGGCTACACCTTC.

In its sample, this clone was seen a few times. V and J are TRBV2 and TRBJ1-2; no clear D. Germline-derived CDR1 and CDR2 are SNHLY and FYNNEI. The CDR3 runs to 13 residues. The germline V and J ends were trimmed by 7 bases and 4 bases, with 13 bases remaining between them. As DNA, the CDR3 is TGTGCCAGCACAAGGGAGCTGGCCTATGGCTACACCTTC. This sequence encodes CASTRELAYGYTF. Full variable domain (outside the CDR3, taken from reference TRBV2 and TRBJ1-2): EPEVTQTPSHQVTQMGQEVILRCVPISNHLYFYWYRQILGQKVEFLVSFYNNEISEKSEIFDDQFSVERPDGSNFTLKIRSTKLEDSAMYFCASTRELAYGYTFGSGTRLTVV.

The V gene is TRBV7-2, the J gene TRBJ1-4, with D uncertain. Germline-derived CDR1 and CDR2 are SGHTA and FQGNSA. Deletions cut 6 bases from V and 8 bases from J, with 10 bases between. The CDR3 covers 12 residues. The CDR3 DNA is TGTGCCAGCAGTCGGGTCAACGAAAAACTGTTTTTT. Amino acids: CASSRVNEKLFF.

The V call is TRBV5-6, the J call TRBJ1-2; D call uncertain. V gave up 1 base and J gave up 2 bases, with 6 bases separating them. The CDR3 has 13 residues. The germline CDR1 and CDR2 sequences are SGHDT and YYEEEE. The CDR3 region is CASSLRGNYGYTF. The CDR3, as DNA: TGTGCCAGCAGCTTGCGGGGAAACTATGGCTACACCTTC.

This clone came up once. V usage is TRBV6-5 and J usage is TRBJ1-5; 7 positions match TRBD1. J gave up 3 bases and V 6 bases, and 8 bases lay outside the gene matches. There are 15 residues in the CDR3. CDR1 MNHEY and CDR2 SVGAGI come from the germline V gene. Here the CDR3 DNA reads TGTGCCAGCAGCCCGGGACAGATCCTCAATCAGCCCCAGCATTTT. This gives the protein CASSPGQILNQPQHF.

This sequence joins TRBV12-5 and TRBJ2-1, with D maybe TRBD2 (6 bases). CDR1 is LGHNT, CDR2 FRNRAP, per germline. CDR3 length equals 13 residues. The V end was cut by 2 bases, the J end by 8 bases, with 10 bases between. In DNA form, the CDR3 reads TGTGCTAGTGGTTTGCCCCCGGGGGATGAGCAGTTCTTC. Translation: CASGLPPGDEQFF.